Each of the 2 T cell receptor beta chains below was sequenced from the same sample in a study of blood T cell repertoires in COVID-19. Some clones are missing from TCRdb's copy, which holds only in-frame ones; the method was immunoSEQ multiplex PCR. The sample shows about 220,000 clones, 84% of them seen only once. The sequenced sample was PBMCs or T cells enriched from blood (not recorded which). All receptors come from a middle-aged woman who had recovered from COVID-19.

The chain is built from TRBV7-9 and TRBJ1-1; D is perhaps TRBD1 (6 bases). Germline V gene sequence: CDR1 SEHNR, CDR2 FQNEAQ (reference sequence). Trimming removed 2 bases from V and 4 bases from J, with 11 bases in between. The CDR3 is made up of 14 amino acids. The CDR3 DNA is TGTGCCAGCAGCTTACAGGGAGGGGGCACTGAAGCTTTCTTT. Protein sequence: CASSLQGGGTEAFF.

The chain's CDR3 is CASSPTWGEEAFF. As DNA, the CDR3 is TGTGCCAGCTCACCAACATGGGGGGAAGAAGCTTTCTTT. The rearrangement joins TRBV18 to TRBJ1-1; D is possibly TRBD1 (5 bases). The CDR3 is 13 residues long. CDR1 KGHSH and CDR2 LQKENI come from the germline V gene. Trimming cost V 2 bases and J 8 bases, with 12 bases left between them.